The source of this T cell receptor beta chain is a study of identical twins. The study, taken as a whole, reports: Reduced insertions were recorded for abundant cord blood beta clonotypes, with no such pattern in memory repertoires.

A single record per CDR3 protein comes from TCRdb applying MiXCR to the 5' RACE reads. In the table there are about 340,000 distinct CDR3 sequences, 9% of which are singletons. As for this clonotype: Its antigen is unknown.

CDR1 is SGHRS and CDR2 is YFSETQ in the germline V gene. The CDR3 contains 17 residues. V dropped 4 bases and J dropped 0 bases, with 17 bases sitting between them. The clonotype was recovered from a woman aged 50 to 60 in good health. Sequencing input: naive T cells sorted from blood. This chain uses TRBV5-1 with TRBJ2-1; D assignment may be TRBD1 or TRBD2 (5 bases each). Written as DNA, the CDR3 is TGCGCCAGCAGCCTCTGGTCCGGGGCCAGCTCCTACAATGAGCAGTTCTTC. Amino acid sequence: CASSLWSGASSYNEQFF.